This TCR beta chain was captured by sequencing in a study of blood T cell repertoires in COVID-19. Overall study context: T cells, B-cell-depleted T cells, or PBMCs provided the cDNA or gDNA that served as material.

This CDR3 spans 11 amino acids. Germline assignment: CDR1 GTSNPN and CDR2 SVGIG (reference sequence). Profiling relied on immunoSEQ multiplex PCR, and the TCRdb table lists in-frame clones only, not all of them. The sample carries some 250,000 clones, roughly 83% recorded once. This TCR derives from a man in his forties with acute or convalescent COVID-19. The specimen sequenced was peripheral blood. The chain uses TRBV30 and TRBJ1-1; 7 nucleotides agree with TRBD1. As DNA, the CDR3 is TGTGCTTTACAGGGGTACACTGAAGCTTTCTTT. Translating gives CALQGYTEAFF.